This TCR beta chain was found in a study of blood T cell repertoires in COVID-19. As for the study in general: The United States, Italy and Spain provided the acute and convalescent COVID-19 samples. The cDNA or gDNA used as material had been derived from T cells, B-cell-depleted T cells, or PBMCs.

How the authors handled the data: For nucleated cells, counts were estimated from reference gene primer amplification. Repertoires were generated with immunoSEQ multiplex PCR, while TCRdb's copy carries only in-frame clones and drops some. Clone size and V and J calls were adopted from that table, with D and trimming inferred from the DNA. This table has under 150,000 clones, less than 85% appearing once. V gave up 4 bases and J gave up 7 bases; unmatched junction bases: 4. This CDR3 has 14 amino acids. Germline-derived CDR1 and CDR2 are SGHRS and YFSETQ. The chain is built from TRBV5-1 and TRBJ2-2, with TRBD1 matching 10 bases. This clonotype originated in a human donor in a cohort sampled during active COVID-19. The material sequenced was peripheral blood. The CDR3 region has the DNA TGCGCCAGCAGCCCGGACAGGGGGGTCGGGGAGCTGTTTTTT. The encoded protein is CASSPDRGVGELFF.